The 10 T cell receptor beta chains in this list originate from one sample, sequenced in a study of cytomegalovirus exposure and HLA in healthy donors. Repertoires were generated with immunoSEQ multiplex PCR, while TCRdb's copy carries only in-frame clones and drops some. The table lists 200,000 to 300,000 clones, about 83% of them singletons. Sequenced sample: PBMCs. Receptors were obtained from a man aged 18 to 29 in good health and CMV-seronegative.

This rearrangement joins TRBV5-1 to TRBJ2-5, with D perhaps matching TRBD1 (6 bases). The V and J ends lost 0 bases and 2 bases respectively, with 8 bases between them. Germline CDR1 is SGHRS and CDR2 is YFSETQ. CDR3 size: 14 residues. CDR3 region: CASSLEGQQETQYF. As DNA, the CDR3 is TGCGCCAGCAGCTTGGAAGGACAGCAAGAGACCCAGTACTTC.

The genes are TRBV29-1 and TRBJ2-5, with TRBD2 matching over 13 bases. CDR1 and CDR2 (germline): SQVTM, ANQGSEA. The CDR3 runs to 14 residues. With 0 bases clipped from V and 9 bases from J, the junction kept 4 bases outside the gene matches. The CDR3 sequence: CSVEDLLAGGPQYF. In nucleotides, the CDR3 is TGCAGCGTTGAAGATTTACTAGCGGGAGGGCCCCAGTACTTC.

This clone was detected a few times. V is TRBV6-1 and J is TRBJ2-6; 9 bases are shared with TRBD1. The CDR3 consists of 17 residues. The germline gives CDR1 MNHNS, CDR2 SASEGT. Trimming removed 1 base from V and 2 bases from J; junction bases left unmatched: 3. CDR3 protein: CASSEDRGLTGANVLTF. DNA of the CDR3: TGTGCCAGCAGTGAAGACAGGGGGCTTACTGGGGCCAACGTCCTGACTTTC.

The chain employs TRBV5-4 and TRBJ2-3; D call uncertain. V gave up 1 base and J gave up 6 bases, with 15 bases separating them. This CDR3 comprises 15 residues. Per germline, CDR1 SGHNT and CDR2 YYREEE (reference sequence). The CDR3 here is CASSLPGSRADTQYF. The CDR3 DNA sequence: TGTGCCAGCAGCTTGCCCGGGTCCCGCGCGGATACGCAGTATTTT. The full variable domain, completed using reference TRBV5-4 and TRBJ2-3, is ETGVTQSPTHLIKTRGQQVTLRCSSQSGHNTVSWYQQALGQGPQFIFQYYREEENGRGNFPPRFSGLQFPNYSSELNVNALELDDSALYLCASSLPGSRADTQYFGPGTRLTVL.

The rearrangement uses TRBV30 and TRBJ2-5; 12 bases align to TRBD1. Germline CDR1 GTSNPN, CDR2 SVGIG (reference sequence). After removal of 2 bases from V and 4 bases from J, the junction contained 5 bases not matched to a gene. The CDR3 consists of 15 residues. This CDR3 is CAWSPGTGGGETQYF. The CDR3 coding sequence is TGTGCCTGGAGTCCCGGGACAGGGGGCGGAGAGACCCAGTACTTC. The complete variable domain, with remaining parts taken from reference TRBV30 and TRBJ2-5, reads SQTIHQWPATLVQPVGSPLSLECTVEGTSNPNLYWYRQAAGRGLQLLFYSVGIGQISSEVPQNLSASRPQDRQFILSSKKLLLSDSGFYLCAWSPGTGGGETQYFGPGTRLLVL.

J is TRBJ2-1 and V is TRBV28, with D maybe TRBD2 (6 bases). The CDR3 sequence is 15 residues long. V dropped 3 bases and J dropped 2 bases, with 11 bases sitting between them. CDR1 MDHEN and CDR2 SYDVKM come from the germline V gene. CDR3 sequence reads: CASSFAGGAYNEQFF. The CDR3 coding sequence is TGTGCCAGCAGTTTCGCCGGAGGGGCCTACAATGAGCAGTTCTTC.

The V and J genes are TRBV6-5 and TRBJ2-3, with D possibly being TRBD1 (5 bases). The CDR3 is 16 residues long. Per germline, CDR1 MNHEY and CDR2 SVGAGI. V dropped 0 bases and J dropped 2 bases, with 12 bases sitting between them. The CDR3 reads CASSYSATVTTDTQYF. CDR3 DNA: TGTGCCAGCAGTTACTCGGCGACAGTAACCACAGATACGCAGTATTTT.

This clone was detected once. CDR3 nucleotide sequence: TGTGCCAGCAGTCAGAACAGGGGTGGAAATCAGCCCCAGCATTTT. It encodes CASSQNRGGNQPQHF. The chain is built from TRBV28 and TRBJ1-5, with 7 positions matching TRBD1. The CDR3 totals 15 residues. The germline CDR1 and CDR2 sequences are MDHEN and SYDVKM. V trimming: 5 bases; J trimming: 4 bases; junction bases outside the gene matches: 8. The complete variable domain, with remaining parts taken from reference TRBV28 and TRBJ1-5, reads DVKVTQSSRYLVKRTGEKVFLECVQDMDHENMFWYRQDPGLGLRLIYFSYDVKMKEKGDIPEGYSVSREKKERFSLILESASTNQTSMYLCASSQNRGGNQPQHFGDGTRLSIL.

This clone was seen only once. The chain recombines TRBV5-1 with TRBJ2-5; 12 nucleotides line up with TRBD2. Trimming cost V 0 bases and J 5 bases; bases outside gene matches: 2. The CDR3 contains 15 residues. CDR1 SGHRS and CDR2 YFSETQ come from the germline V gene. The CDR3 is CASSLAGTSGETQYF. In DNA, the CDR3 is TGCGCCAGCAGCTTGGCCGGGACTAGCGGGGAGACCCAGTACTTC. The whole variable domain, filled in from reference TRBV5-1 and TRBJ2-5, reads KAGVTQTPRYLIKTRGQQVTLSCSPISGHRSVSWYQQTPGQGLQFLFEYFSETQRNKGNFPGRFSGRQFSNSRSEMNVSTLELGDSALYLCASSLAGTSGETQYFGPGTRLLVL.

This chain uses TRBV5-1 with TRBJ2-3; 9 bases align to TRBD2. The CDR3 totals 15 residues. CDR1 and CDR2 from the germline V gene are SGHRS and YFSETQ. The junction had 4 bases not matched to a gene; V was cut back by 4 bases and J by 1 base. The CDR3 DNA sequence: TGCGCCAGCAGCGTACCTAGCGGGGGCACAGATACGCAGTATTTT. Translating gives CASSVPSGGTDTQYF.